A selection of T cell receptor beta chains follows, all from one sample in a study of Graves' ophthalmopathy and Graves' hyperthyroidism. One entry per CDR3 protein, called by TCRdb with MiXCR from the multiplex PCR reads. The sample yields some 360,000 distinct CDR3 sequences, about a sixth seen once. Sequenced sample: peripheral blood. These receptors were collected from an adult woman with stable Graves' hyperthyroidism. Both conserved end residues are trimmed from each CDR3. D genes are given only for firm matches.

>TRBV6-1|TRBJ2-4|-|15
ASSEARDGLAKNIQY
>TRBV5-1|TRBJ2-4|TRBD1|20
ASSNPGQGGPGSRLAKNIQY
>TRBV6-2/TRBV6-3|TRBJ2-2|-|11
ASSLLDTGELF
>TRBV7-8|TRBJ2-5|TRBD2|14
ASSSRLAGGRETQY
>TRBV11-1|TRBJ2-7|-|12
ASSDPLGPGEQY
>TRBV20-1|TRBJ2-5|TRBD1|13
SARDRGTAQETQY
>TRBV12-3/TRBV12-4|TRBJ1-3|-|11
ASRPPVGNTIY
>TRBV14|TRBJ1-6|TRBD1|13
ASSLQGQSNSPLH
>TRBV12-3/TRBV12-4|TRBJ1-1|-|12
ASSLAGRNTEAF
>TRBV5-1|TRBJ2-7|-|16
ASSPVNWERRASYEQY
>TRBV18|TRBJ1-1|-|11
ASSPAGLTEAF
>TRBV4-1|TRBJ2-7|-|15
ASSHPARGGAHSEQY
>TRBV11-2|TRBJ2-7|TRBD1|14
ASSLEPDDRAYEQY
>TRBV4-3|TRBJ1-1|-|14
ASSQDLGKWDTEAF